This TCR beta chain was captured in a study of blood T cell repertoires in COVID-19. Germline V gene lookup returns CDR1 MGHRA and CDR2 YSYEKL. The length of the CDR3 is 15 residues. The V and J ends lost 1 base and 5 bases respectively, with 14 bases between them. Libraries were prepared by immunoSEQ multiplex PCR; TCRdb keeps only in-frame clonotypes and omits some of them. The data hold 250,000 or so clones, with approximately 90% observed a single time. The specimen was PBMCs or T cells enriched from blood (not recorded which). The rearrangement links TRBV4-1 to TRBJ1-2; D gene uncertain. This TCR was recovered from a man aged 40-49 years who had recovered from COVID-19. The CDR3 sequence: CASSQGGGILYGYTF. CDR3 sequence (DNA): TGCGCCAGCAGCCAAGGTGGCGGGATCCTTTATGGCTACACCTTC.